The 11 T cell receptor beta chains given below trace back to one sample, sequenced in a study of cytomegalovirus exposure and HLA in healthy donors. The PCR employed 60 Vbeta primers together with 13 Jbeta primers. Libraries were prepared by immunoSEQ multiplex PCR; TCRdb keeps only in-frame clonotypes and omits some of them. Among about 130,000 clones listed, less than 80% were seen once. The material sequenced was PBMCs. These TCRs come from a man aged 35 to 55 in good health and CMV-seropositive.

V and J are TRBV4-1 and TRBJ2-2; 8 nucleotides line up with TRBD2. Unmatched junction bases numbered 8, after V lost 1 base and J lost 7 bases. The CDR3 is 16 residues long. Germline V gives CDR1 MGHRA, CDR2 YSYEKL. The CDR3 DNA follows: TGCGCCAGCAGCCAAGTTTCTCGGGGGGGGGTCGGGGAGCTGTTTTTT. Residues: CASSQVSRGGVGELFF.

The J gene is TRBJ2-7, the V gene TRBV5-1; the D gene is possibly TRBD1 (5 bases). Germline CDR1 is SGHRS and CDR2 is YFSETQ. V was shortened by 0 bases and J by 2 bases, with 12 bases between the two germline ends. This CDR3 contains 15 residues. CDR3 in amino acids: CASSLGQGSTYEQYF. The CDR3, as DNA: TGCGCCAGCAGCTTGGGGCAGGGTAGTACCTACGAGCAGTACTTC. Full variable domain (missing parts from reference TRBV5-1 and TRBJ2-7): KAGVTQTPRYLIKTRGQQVTLSCSPISGHRSVSWYQQTPGQGLQFLFEYFSETQRNKGNFPGRFSGRQFSNSRSEMNVSTLELGDSALYLCASSLGQGSTYEQYFGPGTRLTVT.

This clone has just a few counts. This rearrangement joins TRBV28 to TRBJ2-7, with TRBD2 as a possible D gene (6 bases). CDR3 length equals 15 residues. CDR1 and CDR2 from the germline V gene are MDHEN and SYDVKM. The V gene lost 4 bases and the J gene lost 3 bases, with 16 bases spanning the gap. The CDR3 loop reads CASSSTTGSHYEQYF. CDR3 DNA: TGTGCCAGCAGTTCGACGACCGGGAGCCACTACGAGCAGTACTTC.

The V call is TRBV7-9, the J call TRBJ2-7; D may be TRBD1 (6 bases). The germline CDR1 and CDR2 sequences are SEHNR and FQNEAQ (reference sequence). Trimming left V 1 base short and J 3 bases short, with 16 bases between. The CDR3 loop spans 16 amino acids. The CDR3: CASSLGPRQGIYEQYF. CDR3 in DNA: TGTGCCAGCAGCTTAGGGCCCCGGCAGGGGATCTACGAGCAGTACTTC.

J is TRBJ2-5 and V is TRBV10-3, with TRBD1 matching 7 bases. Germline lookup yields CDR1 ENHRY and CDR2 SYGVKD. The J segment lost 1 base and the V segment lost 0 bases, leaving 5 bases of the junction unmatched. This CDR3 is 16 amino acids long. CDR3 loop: CAISESTGQPQETQYF. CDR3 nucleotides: TGTGCCATCAGTGAGTCAACGGGACAGCCCCAAGAGACCCAGTACTTC.

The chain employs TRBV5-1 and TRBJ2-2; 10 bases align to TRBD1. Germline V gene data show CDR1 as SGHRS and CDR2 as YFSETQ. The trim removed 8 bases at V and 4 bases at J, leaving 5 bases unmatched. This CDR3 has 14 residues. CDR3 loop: CASGTGEVTGELFF. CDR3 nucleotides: TGCGCCAGTGGGACAGGGGAGGTCACCGGGGAGCTGTTTTTT.

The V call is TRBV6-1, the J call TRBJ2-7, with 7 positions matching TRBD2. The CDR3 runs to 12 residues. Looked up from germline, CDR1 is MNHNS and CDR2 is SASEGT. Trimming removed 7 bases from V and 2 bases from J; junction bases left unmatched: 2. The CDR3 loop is CASTRGAYEQYF. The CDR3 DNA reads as TGTGCCAGCACCCGGGGGGCCTACGAGCAGTACTTC.

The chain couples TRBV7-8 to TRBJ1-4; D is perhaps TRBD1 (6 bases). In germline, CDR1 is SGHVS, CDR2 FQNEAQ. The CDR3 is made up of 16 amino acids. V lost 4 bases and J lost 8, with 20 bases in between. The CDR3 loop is CASSSPGTSRDEKLFF. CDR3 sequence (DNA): TGTGCCAGCAGCTCCCCTGGGACATCAAGGGACGAAAAACTGTTTTTT.

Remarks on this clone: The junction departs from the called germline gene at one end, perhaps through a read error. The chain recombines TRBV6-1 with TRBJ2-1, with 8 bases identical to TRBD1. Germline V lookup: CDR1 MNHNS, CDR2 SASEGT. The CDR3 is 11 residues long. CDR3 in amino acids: CASIRGQGWVF. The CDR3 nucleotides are TGTGCCAGTATTAGAGGACAGGGCTGGGTCTTC.

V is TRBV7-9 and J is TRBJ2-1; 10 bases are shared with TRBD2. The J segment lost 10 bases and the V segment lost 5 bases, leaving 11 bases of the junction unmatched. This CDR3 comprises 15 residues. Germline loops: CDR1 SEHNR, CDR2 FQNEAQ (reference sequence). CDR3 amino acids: CASSPSGGPPGEQFF. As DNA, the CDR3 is TGTGCCAGCAGCCCTAGCGGGGGTCCACCGGGAGAGCAGTTCTTC.

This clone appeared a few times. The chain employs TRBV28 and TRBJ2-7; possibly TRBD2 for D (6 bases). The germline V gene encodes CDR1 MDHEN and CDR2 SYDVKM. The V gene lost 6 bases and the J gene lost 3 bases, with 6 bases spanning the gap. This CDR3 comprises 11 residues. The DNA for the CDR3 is TGTGCCAGCAGGGGACTCTACGAGCAGTACTTC. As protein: CASRGLYEQYF.